This is a list of T cell receptor beta chains from one sample in a study of spatial heterogeneity in lung cancer. MiXCR was run by TCRdb on the 5' RACE reads, yielding one entry per CDR3 protein. Among about 36,000 distinct CDR3 sequences listed, roughly 5.5% were seen once. The source was PBMCs, collected at surgery. The receptors derive from a female donor with early-stage non-small cell lung cancer. Each CDR3 is given without its conserved first and last residue.

>TRBV7-3|TRBJ1-2
ASSPRADAIANYGYT
>TRBV29-1|TRBJ1-5
SAGPGDHQPQH
>TRBV4-3|TRBJ1-2
ASSQEIQGQYT
>TRBV28|TRBJ1-5
ASRAYSNQPQH
>TRBV9|TRBJ2-2
ASSVEGYAGELF
>TRBV5-1|TRBJ1-1
ASSGGQVNTEAF
>TRBV5-6|TRBJ2-1
ASSRGVSPSGTGEQF
>TRBV29-1|TRBJ2-3
SVRDPSTDTQY
>TRBV4-1|TRBJ1-1
ASSQDPNYMNTEAF
>TRBV2|TRBJ1-1
ASSARIFDKNTEAF
>TRBV11-2|TRBJ1-6
ASSLRRDVPPFTLH
>TRBV6-5|TRBJ2-7
ASSYSSTGSYEQY
>TRBV6-5|TRBJ2-1
ASSYWLAGANEQF
>TRBV13|TRBJ2-1
ASSLSGREQF
>TRBV5-1|TRBJ2-3
ASSTPTSGNTDTQY
>TRBV18|TRBJ2-5
ASSPEGKRETQY
>TRBV7-2|TRBJ2-2
ASSLVRTGELF
>TRBV4-3|TRBJ2-2
ASSQDRGTTGELF
>TRBV5-1|TRBJ2-7
ASSWGTGADEQY
>TRBV7-9|TRBJ1-4
ASSLASYEKLF
>TRBV20-1|TRBJ2-7
SATSGPSYEQY
>TRBV27|TRBJ1-2
ASSPLGQIYGYT
>TRBV2|TRBJ1-2
ASSERGPRGDYGYT